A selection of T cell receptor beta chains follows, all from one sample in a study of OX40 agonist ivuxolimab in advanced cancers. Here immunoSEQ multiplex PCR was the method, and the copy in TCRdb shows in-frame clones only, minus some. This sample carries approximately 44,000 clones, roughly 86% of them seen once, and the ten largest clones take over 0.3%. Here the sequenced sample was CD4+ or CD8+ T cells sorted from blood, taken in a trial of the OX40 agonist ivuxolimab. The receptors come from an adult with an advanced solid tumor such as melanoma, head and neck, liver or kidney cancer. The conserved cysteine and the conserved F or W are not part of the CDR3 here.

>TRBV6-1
ASSDGTGLGGYADTQY
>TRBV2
ASRNTDTQY
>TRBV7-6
ASAGAGDTQY
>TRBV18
ASSPGARGETQY
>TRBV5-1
ASSVHTDTQY
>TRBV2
ASRDTGGGNTIY
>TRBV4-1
ASSQDPLGSSYEQY
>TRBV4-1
ASSQSPGERDSPLH
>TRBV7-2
ASSVKTGTSGGAQQF
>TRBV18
ASSPRGGYEQY
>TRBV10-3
AISLGVVTDTQY
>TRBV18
ASSPPDSLAGANVLT
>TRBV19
ASSPSVRGIGGYT
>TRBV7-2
ASSLGRSYEQY
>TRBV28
ASSLGFGQGFTHEQY
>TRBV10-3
ATAQGGSYSGANVLT
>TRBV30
AWSVSPKGSQH
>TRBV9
ASSPERGGGTGELF
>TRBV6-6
ASSLGQTPSNEQF
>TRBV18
ASSREPQGWGANSNQPQH
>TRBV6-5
ASGSPTSEAF
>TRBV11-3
ASSLGGTDYEQY
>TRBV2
ASSAEAGGRNEKLF
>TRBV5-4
ASSSGSTDTQY
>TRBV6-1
ASTLGQGSNQPQH
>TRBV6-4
ASSEMKGQANSPLH
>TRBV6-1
ASSEVLGTEAF
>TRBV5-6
ASSLRRGGETQY
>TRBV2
ASRTSGNGYTDTQY
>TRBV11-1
ASSLSSGVLNEQF
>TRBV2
ASSGRGTGETFNYGYT
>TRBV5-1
ASGESGRYGYT
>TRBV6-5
ASSRDRRDTEAF
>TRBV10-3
AISQDPNRETQY
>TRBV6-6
ASNDRGYSGNTIY
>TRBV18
ASSPQGGEWSTEAF
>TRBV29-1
SVERGGSYNEQF
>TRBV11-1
ASSFAGSPYGYT
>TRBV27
ASSYAPAAYNEQF
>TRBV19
ASSIVGTANQPQH
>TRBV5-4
ASSPDRASYEQY
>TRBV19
ASSMAQWINYGYT
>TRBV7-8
ASRGGRSGNTIY
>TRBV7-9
ASSLAYDGRAKNIQY
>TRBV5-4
ASSSGGTNQETQY
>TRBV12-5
ASGLTGAGDTQY
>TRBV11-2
ASSHPLYGYT
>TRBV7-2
ASSLSHNEQF
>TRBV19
ASSILTEETQY
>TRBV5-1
ASSLTTRNTEAF
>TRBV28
ASSLTGLYEQY
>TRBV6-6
ASRAGARGEQY
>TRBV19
ASTSTGGSGYT
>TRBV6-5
ASTLLRDRGETQY
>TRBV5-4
ASSVVPGSNEKLF
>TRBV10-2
ASSARVDGELF
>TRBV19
ASSIVGPREEKLF
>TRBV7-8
ASSITSGPYEQY
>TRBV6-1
ASSEGQGNQPQH
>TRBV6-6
ASSSDRGNSPLH